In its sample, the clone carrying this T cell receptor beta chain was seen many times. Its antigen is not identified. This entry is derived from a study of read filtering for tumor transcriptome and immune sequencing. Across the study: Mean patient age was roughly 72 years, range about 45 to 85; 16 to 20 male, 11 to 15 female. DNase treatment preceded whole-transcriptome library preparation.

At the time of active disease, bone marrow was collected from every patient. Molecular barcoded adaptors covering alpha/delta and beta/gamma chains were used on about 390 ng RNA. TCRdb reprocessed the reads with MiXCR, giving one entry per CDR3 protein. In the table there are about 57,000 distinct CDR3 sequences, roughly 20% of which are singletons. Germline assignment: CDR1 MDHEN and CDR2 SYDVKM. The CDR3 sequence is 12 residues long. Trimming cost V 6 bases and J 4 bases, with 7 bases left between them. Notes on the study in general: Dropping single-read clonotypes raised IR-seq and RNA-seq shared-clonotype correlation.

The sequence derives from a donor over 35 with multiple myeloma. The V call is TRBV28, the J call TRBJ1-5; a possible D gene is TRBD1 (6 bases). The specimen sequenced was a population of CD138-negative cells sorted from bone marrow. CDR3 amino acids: CASRGGNQPQHF. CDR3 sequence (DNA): TGTGCCAGCAGAGGGGGTAATCAGCCCCAGCATTTT.